This T cell receptor beta chain was recovered during a study of blood T cell repertoires in COVID-19. For the study at large: COVID-19 samples collected from the United States, Italy and Spain covered acute and convalescent phases.

The CDR3 has 16 amino acids. Trimming at V came to 4 bases and at J to 1 base, leaving 7 bases not matched to a gene. Per germline, CDR1 LGHDT and CDR2 YNNKEL (reference sequence). As processed by the authors: Amplification of reference gene primers provided the estimated nucleated cell counts. TCRdb keeps only in-frame clones here, not all; method: immunoSEQ multiplex PCR. That table supplies the V and J calls and clone size; D and trimming were determined from the DNA. The sample includes over 150,000 clones, roughly 90% of them seen just once. Sequenced material: PBMCs or T cells enriched from blood (not recorded which). This chain uses TRBV3-1 (or the pseudogene TRBV3-2) with TRBJ1-1; 9 bases agree with TRBD1. This clonotype was sampled from a woman younger than 45 who had recovered from COVID-19. CDR3 sequence: CASSLRQGVKNTEAFF. The CDR3 DNA is TGTGCCAGCAGCCTTCGACAGGGGGTTAAGAACACTGAAGCTTTCTTT.